This T cell receptor beta chain was identified in a study of shared clonotypes between healthy human individuals. Germline V gene lookup returns CDR1 SGHTA and CDR2 FQGNSA. With 4 bases clipped from V and 6 bases from J, the junction kept 4 bases outside the gene matches. This CDR3 spans 14 amino acids. Naive CD8 cells were CD45RO-negative, positively selected for CCR7, excluding terminally differentiated effector memory CD45RA+ cells. Produced via immunoSEQ multiplex PCR; TCRdb's table is partial and in-frame only. The sample has about 2,100,000 clones, under 95% seen once. The TCR was taken from a man aged 18 to 29 in good health. Some clones in this sample may be carry-over from other donors' samples. The chain recombines TRBV7-2 with TRBJ1-5; 9 positions agree with TRBD1. Material: naive CD8+ T cells from PBMCs. CDR3: CASSSDRGSQPQHF. In nucleotides, the CDR3 is TGTGCCAGCAGCTCGGACAGGGGAAGTCAGCCCCAGCATTTT.